These T cell receptor beta chains were read from a single sample in a study of cytomegalovirus exposure and HLA in healthy donors. Data came from immunoSEQ multiplex PCR; TCRdb stores just in-frame clones and leaves some out. The sample holds hundreds of thousands of clones, over 65% seen once. Material: PBMCs. These receptor sequences come from a woman aged 60-75 years in good health and CMV-seropositive. Both conserved end residues are part of each CDR3. The D gene is left open where the match is weak. Only some rows state a clone size, as once, few, many or a class for expanded clones.

d_gene	v_gene	abundance	j_gene	len	CDR3aa	CDR3nt
TRBD2	TRBV7-8	NA	TRBJ2-7	14	CASKKSGSIHEQYF	TGTGCCAGCAAAAAAAGCGGGAGCATCCACGAGCAGTACTTC
NA	TRBV7-3	NA	TRBJ2-5	13	CASSFSFQETQYF	TGTGCCAGCAGCTTCTCTTTCCAAGAGACCCAGTACTTC
TRBD1	TRBV28	NA	TRBJ2-7	14	CASSNSQGAYEQYF	TGTGCCAGCAGCAATTCACAGGGGGCCTACGAGCAGTACTTC
NA	TRBV4-3	NA	TRBJ2-6	15	CASSQDWRGANVLTF	TGCGCCAGCAGCCAAGATTGGAGGGGGGCCAACGTCCTGACTTTC
TRBD2	TRBV4-2	few	TRBJ2-3	18	CASSNVGGIAGGADTQYF	TGTGCCAGCAGCAATGTTGGCGGAATAGCGGGAGGGGCAGATACGCAGTATTTT
TRBD2	TRBV6-6	once	TRBJ2-5	14	CASKTSGVSETQYF	TGTGCCAGCAAGACTAGCGGGGTTTCTGAGACCCAGTACTTC
NA	TRBV6-5	NA	TRBJ2-3	14	CASRPTRGTDTQYF	TGTGCCAGCAGGCCGACTAGAGGCACAGATACGCAGTATTTT
NA	TRBV14	few	TRBJ2-7	14	CASSQVTGRSEQYF	TGTGCCAGCAGCCAAGTTACAGGTCGGAGCGAGCAGTACTTC
TRBD2	TRBV5-1	NA	TRBJ2-1	16	CASSLVGAGGPDEQFF	TGCGCCAGCAGCTTGGTCGGCGCGGGAGGGCCCGATGAGCAGTTCTTC
TRBD1	TRBV5-4	few	TRBJ2-5	17	CASSSYYRDRGLETQYF	TGTGCCAGCAGTTCGTACTACCGGGACAGGGGATTGGAGACCCAGTACTTC
NA	TRBV6-1	NA	TRBJ1-5	14	CAGSEVAGAQPQHF	TGTGCCGGCAGTGAGGTAGCAGGGGCCCAGCCCCAGCATTTT
TRBD1	TRBV5-1	NA	TRBJ1-4	15	CASNAGQGAIKKLFF	TGCGCCAGCAATGCCGGACAGGGCGCAATCAAAAAACTGTTTTTT
NA	TRBV2	NA	TRBJ2-1	15	CASRRRLDPYNEQFF	TGTGCCAGCAGGCGGCGACTCGACCCCTACAATGAGCAGTTCTTC
NA	TRBV27	NA	TRBJ2-5	15	CASSRGRGVQETQYF	TGTGCCAGCAGTAGGGGCAGGGGGGTACAAGAGACCCAGTACTTC
NA	TRBV7-9	NA	TRBJ2-2	16	CASSIYLGENTGELFF	TGTGCCAGCAGCATATACCTAGGGGAGAACACCGGGGAGCTGTTTTTT
TRBD1	TRBV29-1	NA	TRBJ1-2	13	CSATGGPNYGYTF	TGCAGCGCCACAGGGGGGCCTAACTATGGCTACACCTTC
TRBD2	TRBV27	NA	TRBJ2-7	12	CASSLIAGEQYF	TGTGCCAGCAGTTTAATAGCGGGCGAGCAGTACTTC
TRBD2	TRBV11-2	NA	TRBJ2-1	13	CASRDYFRNEQFF	TGTGCCAGCCGGGACTACTTCCGCAATGAGCAGTTCTTC
TRBD2	TRBV7-6	NA	TRBJ2-1	16	CASSLISAGGQNEQFF	TGTGCCAGCAGCTTAATCTCAGCGGGGGGGCAGAATGAGCAGTTCTTC
TRBD1	TRBV5-6	NA	TRBJ2-7	16	CASSLPRDRGRNEQYF	TGTGCCAGCAGCTTACCCCGGGACAGGGGTCGGAACGAGCAGTACTTC
TRBD1	TRBV5-4	few	TRBJ1-3	14	CASSQDRAGNTIYF	TGTGCCAGCAGCCAGGACAGGGCTGGAAACACCATATATTTT
NA	TRBV19	NA	TRBJ2-6	16	CASTWQGNSGANVLTF	TGTGCCAGTACCTGGCAGGGAAACTCTGGGGCCAACGTCCTGACTTTC
TRBD1	TRBV5-1	NA	TRBJ1-2	15	CASSLWDTGGSGYTF	TGCGCCAGCAGCTTGTGGGACACAGGGGGGAGTGGCTACACCTTC
TRBD1	TRBV28	NA	TRBJ2-5	16	CASSDNTWTGQETQYF	TGTGCCAGCAGTGACAACACCTGGACAGGGCAAGAGACCCAGTACTTC
TRBD1	TRBV6-1	NA	TRBJ1-2	15	CASTLRTGGAGGYTF	TGTGCCAGCACCCTCCGGACAGGGGGCGCTGGGGGCTACACCTTC
NA	TRBV11-2	NA	TRBJ1-4	15	CASSLRGPTNEKLFF	TGTGCCAGCAGCCTACGAGGTCCAACTAATGAAAAACTGTTTTTT
NA	TRBV7-8	NA	TRBJ2-1	15	CASSGRTGPYNEQFF	TGTGCCAGCAGCGGGAGGACGGGACCTTACAATGAGCAGTTCTTC
NA	TRBV5-5	NA	TRBJ1-2	15	CASSWGGPANYGYTF	TGTGCCAGCAGCTGGGGCGGCCCCGCTAACTATGGCTACACCTTC
NA	TRBV7-9	NA	TRBJ2-7	14	CASSLGGATYEQYF	TGTGCCAGCAGCTTAGGGGGCGCTACCTACGAGCAGTACTTC
NA	TRBV2	NA	TRBJ1-1	13	CASRTGPNTEAFF	TGTGCCAGCAGAACAGGGCCGAACACTGAAGCTTTCTTT
TRBD2	TRBV9	NA	TRBJ2-5	16	CASSVGIAGVLETQYF	TGTGCCAGCAGCGTGGGGATAGCGGGAGTTTTGGAGACCCAGTACTTC
NA	TRBV5-1	few	TRBJ2-5	16	CASSLAQAGSKETQYF	TGCGCCAGCAGCTTGGCTCAGGCGGGGTCTAAAGAGACCCAGTACTTC
NA	TRBV27	NA	TRBJ2-1	13	CASSSYPSNEQFF	TGTGCCAGCAGCAGTTATCCTAGCAATGAGCAGTTCTTC
NA	TRBV5-6	NA	TRBJ1-1	14	CASSLDIREVGAFF	TGTGCCAGCAGCTTGGATATCAGGGAGGTGGGAGCTTTCTTT
NA	TRBV5-1	NA	TRBJ1-1	16	CASSPGQQPMNTEAFF	TGCGCCAGCAGCCCCGGACAGCAGCCCATGAACACTGAAGCTTTCTTT
TRBD1	TRBV5-8	NA	TRBJ1-2	15	CASSLRGQGKDGYTF	TGTGCCAGCAGCTTGAGAGGACAGGGGAAGGATGGCTACACCTTC
TRBD2	TRBV10-1	NA	TRBJ2-3	15	CASSEGLAEADTQYF	TGCGCCAGCAGTGAAGGACTAGCGGAGGCAGATACGCAGTATTTT
NA	TRBV5-8	NA	TRBJ1-2	15	CASSLDGAGSYGYTF	TGTGCCAGCAGCCTGGATGGGGCAGGAAGCTACGGCTACACCTTC
NA	TRBV4-2	few	TRBJ1-4	16	CASSVTSGTRYEKLFF	TGTGCCAGCAGCGTCACCTCCGGGACACGGTATGAAAAACTGTTTTTT
NA	TRBV19	NA	TRBJ1-1	17	CASRPTEGSVTYTEAFF	TGTGCCAGTCGACCCACAGAGGGCTCGGTTACGTACACTGAAGCTTTCTTT
TRBD2	TRBV19	few	TRBJ2-3	14	CASSTGGGTDTQYF	TGTGCCAGTAGTACGGGAGGGGGAACAGATACGCAGTATTTT
NA	TRBV28	NA	TRBJ1-1	12	CASKNMNTEAFF	TGTGCCAGCAAAAATATGAACACTGAAGCTTTCTTT
NA	TRBV6-5	NA	TRBJ1-5	16	CASSWVVGGHGQPQHF	TGTGCCAGCAGTTGGGTGGTGGGGGGGCATGGTCAGCCCCAGCATTTT
TRBD1	TRBV19	NA	TRBJ1-5	16	CASSRPGQGGNQPQHF	TGTGCCAGTAGTAGGCCGGGACAGGGAGGCAATCAGCCCCAGCATTTT
TRBD2	TRBV5-8	NA	TRBJ2-2	16	CASSPRRGVGTGELFF	TGTGCCAGCAGCCCCCGTCGGGGGGTAGGCACCGGGGAGCTGTTTTTT
NA	TRBV7-3	NA	TRBJ2-3	15	CASSLGGLNTDTQYF	TGTGCCAGCAGCTTAGGGGGACTCAACACAGATACGCAGTATTTT
TRBD2	TRBV29-1	NA	TRBJ2-1	16	CSVEGGAGAIYNEQFF	TGCAGCGTTGAAGGAGGGGCGGGAGCCATCTACAATGAGCAGTTCTTC
TRBD1	TRBV6-6	NA	TRBJ2-1	16	CASSTTGTESYNEQFF	TGTGCCAGCAGTACAACCGGGACAGAGTCCTACAATGAGCAGTTCTTC
TRBD1	TRBV14	NA	TRBJ1-3	15	CASSQQGARGNTIYF	TGTGCCAGCAGCCAACAGGGGGCGAGAGGAAACACCATATATTTT
NA	TRBV2	NA	TRBJ2-1	11	CASSEGGDRFF	TGTGCCAGCAGTGAAGGGGGGGACCGGTTCTTC